Sequencing of this T cell receptor (beta chain) was carried out in a study of blood T cells in healthy people across ages. Through a sample-barcoded 5' primer and a J-beta primer mix, a second PCR was run for about 6 to 12 cycles. TCRdb used MiXCR to reprocess the 5' RACE reads, holding one entry per CDR3 protein. In the table there are approximately 680,000 distinct CDR3 sequences, approximately 29% of which are singletons. Looked up from germline, CDR1 is LGHNA and CDR2 is YSLEER. This CDR3 has 14 residues. To note about this clonotype: This may arise from a read error, as a much more abundant clone is one base away.

The TCR sequence derives from an elderly woman in good health. The chain employs TRBV4-3 and TRBJ2-3; D call uncertain. The sequenced sample consisted of blood. The DNA of the CDR3 is TGCGTCAGCAGCCAAGAAACGGATACAGATACGCAGTATTTT. Amino acids: CVSSQETDTDTQYF.